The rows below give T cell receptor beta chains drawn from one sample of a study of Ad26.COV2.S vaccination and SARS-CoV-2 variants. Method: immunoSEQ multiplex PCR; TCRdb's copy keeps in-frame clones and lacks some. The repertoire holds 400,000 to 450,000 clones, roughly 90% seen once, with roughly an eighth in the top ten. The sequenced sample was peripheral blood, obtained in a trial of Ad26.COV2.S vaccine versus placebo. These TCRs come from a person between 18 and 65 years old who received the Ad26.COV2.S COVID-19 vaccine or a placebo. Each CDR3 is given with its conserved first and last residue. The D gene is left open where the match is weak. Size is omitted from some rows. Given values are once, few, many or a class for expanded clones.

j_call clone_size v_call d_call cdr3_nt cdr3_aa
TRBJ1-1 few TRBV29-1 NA TGCAGCGTTGTCCCTTTCGATGAAGCTTTCTTT CSVVPFDEAFF
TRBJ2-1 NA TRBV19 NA TGTGCCAGTAGTACCGCCCCGGTGGTTGAGATCTCCTACAATGAGCAGTTCTTC CASSTAPVVEISYNEQFF
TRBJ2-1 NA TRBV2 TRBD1 TGTGCCAGCATTACCCTCCGGGACAGTATGGGTAATGAGCAGTTCTTC CASITLRDSMGNEQFF
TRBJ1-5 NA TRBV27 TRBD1 TGTGCCAGCAGTCGGAGGGACAGGGAATCTCCGGGAGGGAATCAGCCCCAGCATTTT CASSRRDRESPGGNQPQHF
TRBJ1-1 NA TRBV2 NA TGTGCCAGCAGTGGGAACAGTGAAGCTTTCTTT CASSGNSEAFF
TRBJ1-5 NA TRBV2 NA TGTGCCAGCAGCGAAGAGGGGGGGGCAGGTCAGCCCCAGCATTTT CASSEEGGAGQPQHF
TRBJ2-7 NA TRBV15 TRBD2 TGTGCCACCAGCAGACTCCTCGAAAGAGGGACTAGCGGGACTTACGAGCAGTACTTC CATSRLLERGTSGTYEQYF
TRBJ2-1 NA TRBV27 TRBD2 TGTGCCAGCAATCGGGAGGGGAACAATGAGCAGTTCTTC CASNREGNNEQFF
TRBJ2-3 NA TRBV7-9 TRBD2 TGTGCCAGCAGCCCTCGGACTAGCGGGAGTGTGGATACGCAGTATTTT CASSPRTSGSVDTQYF
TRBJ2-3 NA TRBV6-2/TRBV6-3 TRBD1 TGTGCCAGCAGTAGGAGCGGGACAGGGTCGGATACGCAGTATTTT CASSRSGTGSDTQYF
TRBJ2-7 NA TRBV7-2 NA TGTGCCAGCAGCTTAGGGCCCCCCCTTGGGGGCTACGAGCAGTACTTC CASSLGPPLGGYEQYF
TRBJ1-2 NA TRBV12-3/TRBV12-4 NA TGTGCCAGTGACAAGAGAGGAAACTATGGCTACACCTTC CASDKRGNYGYTF
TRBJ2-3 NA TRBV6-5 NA TGTGCCAGCAGTGACTCCGGGACTAGCACAGATACGCAGTATTTT CASSDSGTSTDTQYF
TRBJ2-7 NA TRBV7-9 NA TGTGCCAGCAGCAGGGGTTCCTCCTACGAGCAGTACTTC CASSRGSSYEQYF
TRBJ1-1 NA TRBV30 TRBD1 TGTGCCTGGAGTGTTAGACAGGGTCGGACTGAAGCTTTCTTT CAWSVRQGRTEAFF
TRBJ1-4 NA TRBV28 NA TGTGCCAGCAGCCCCGCGGCTCCAACTAATGAAAAACTGTTTTTT CASSPAAPTNEKLFF
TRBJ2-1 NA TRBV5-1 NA TGCGCCAGCAGCTCCCGGACTGATCTCCACAATGAGCAGTTCTTC CASSSRTDLHNEQFF
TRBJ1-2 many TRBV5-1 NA TGCGCCAGCAGGGAAGGGGCTAACTATGGCTACACCTTC CASREGANYGYTF
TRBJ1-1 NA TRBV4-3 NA TGCGCCAGCAGCCGGCAGAACATGAACACTGAAGCTTTCTTT CASSRQNMNTEAFF
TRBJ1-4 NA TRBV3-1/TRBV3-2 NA TGTGCCAGCAGCCAAGCGATGGGATTCGGTGAAAAACTGTTTTTT CASSQAMGFGEKLFF
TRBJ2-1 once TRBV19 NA TGTGCCAGTAGCTCCGGGGGGCGATCCTACAATGAGCAGTTCTTC CASSSGGRSYNEQFF
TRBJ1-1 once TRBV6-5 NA TGTGCCAGCAGTTATCTAAGGACGGGCCGCGGGGCTTTCTTT CASSYLRTGRGAFF
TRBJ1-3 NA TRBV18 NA TGTGCCAGCTCACCCTCACAGGTTTTCTCTGGAAACACCATATATTTT CASSPSQVFSGNTIYF
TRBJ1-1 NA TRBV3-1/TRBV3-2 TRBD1 TGTGCCAGCAGCCAAGGGCTTGCAGGGGGCCGGACTGAAGCTTTCTTT CASSQGLAGGRTEAFF
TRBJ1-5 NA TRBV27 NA TGTGCCAGCAGTTTCCTGACAGACTTGATACTCAATCAGCCCCAGCATTTT CASSFLTDLILNQPQHF
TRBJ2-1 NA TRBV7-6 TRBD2 TGTGCCAGCAGTCTCAGCGGGAGCTCCTACAATGAGCAGTTCTTC CASSLSGSSYNEQFF
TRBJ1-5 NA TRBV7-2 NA TGTGCCAGCAGCTTAGTTCCAGGCAATCAGCCCCAGCATTTT CASSLVPGNQPQHF
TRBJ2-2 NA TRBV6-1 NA TGTGCCAGCAGTGAACTTCCAGGGGCGAACACCGGGGAGCTGTTTTTT CASSELPGANTGELFF
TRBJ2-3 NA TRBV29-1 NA TGCAGCGTTGAAATTATGACAGATACGCAGTATTTT CSVEIMTDTQYF
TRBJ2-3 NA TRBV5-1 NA TGCGCCAGCAGCCCGTCGACCGGGAGCGCAGATACGCAGTATTTT CASSPSTGSADTQYF
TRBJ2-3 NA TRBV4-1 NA TGCGCCAGCAGCCCCAAGTCTTTCGGGACGGGAGTATCCCCAGATACGCAGTATTTT CASSPKSFGTGVSPDTQYF
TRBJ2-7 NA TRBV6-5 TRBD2 TGTGCCAGCAGAAGCGGGAGGATACCCTACGAGCAGTACTTC CASRSGRIPYEQYF
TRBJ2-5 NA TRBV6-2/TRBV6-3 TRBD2 TGTGCCAGCAGTTACCACGGACTAGCGGGAGTGAAGACCCAGTACTTC CASSYHGLAGVKTQYF
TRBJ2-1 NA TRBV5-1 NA TGCGCCAGCAGCTTTATGAGCTCCTCCGGAGAGCAGTTCTTC CASSFMSSSGEQFF
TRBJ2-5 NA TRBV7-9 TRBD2 TGTGCCAGCAGCCTGCTAGGGACTAGCGGGATGGAGACCCAGTACTTC CASSLLGTSGMETQYF
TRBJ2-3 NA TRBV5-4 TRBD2 TGTGCCAGCAGCTTGTTTAGCGGGGTTAGCACAGATACGCAGTATTTT CASSLFSGVSTDTQYF
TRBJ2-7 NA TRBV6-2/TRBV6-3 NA TGTGCCAGCAGTTATAGCGGAAGTAGCTCCTACGAGCAGTACTTC CASSYSGSSSYEQYF
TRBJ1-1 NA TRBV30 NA TGTGCCTGGAGAGGTGATTCGTGGACTGAAGCTTTCTTT CAWRGDSWTEAFF
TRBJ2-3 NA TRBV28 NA TGTGCCAGCAGCAACCTGCTCGGGGCCCTGAGGTCAGATACGCAGTATTTT CASSNLLGALRSDTQYF
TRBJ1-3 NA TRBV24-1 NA TGTGCCACCAGTGATTTGTATCCGGGGTTACTTGGAAACACCATATATTTT CATSDLYPGLLGNTIYF
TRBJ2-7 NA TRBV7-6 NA NA CASSLETTSGRLIF
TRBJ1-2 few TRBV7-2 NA TGTGCCAGCAGCTATGCCCGCCATACTAACTATGGCTACACCTTC CASSYARHTNYGYTF
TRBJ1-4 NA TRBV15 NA TGTGCCACCAGCAGAGTTCTGAATAATGAAAAACTGTTTTTT CATSRVLNNEKLFF
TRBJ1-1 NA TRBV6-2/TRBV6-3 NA TGTGCCAGCAGCTCGGGACGGCGGAACACTGAAGCTTTCTTT CASSSGRRNTEAFF
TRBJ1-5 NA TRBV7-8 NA TGTGCCAGCAGTTCACCTGACAGCAAAATTAGCAATCAGCCCCAGCATTTT CASSSPDSKISNQPQHF
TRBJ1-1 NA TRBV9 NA TGTGCCAGCAGCCCTAGACAGGCCAGAAATGAAGCTTTCTTT CASSPRQARNEAFF
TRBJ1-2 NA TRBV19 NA TGTGCCAGTACTGACAGCATCCGAGGGTATGGCTACACCTTC CASTDSIRGYGYTF
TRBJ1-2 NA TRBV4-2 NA TGTGCCAGCAGCCAAGGACACACTAACTATGGCTACACCTTC CASSQGHTNYGYTF
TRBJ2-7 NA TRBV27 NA TGTGCCAGCACCAGTACGGCGGCCGGCGAGCAGTACTTC CASTSTAAGEQYF
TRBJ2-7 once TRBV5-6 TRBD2 TGTGCCAGCAGCTCGGCCGGGACTAGCGGGGCATGGGGCTACGAGCAGTACTTC CASSSAGTSGAWGYEQYF
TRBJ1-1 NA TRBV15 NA TGTGCCACCAGCAGAGACCCTCAATCAAACACTGAAGCTTTCTTT CATSRDPQSNTEAFF
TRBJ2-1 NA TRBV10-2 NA TGCGCCAGCGGGTTAACAGGGTCGGTCAATGAGCAGTTCTTC CASGLTGSVNEQFF
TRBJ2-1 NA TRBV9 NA TGTGCCAGCAGCCCCACAGGCGCGGAGCAGTTCTTC CASSPTGAEQFF
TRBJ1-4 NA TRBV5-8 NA TGTGCCACCCCCTCTGGGGGGGGTCTGTTTTTT CATPSGGGLFF
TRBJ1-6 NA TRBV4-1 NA TGCGCCAGCAGCCTCCGGACCAATACCAATTCACCCCTCCACTTT CASSLRTNTNSPLHF
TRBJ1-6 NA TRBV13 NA TGTGCCAGCACCTCCGGGAAGGCACCCCTCCACTTT CASTSGKAPLHF
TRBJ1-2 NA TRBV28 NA TGTGCCAGCAGTCTGACAGTGAACTATGGCTACACCTTC CASSLTVNYGYTF
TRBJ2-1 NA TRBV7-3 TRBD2 TGTGCCAGCAGCCTTGGACTAGCGGGAAAAGGTATAGGGAATGAGCAGTTCTTC CASSLGLAGKGIGNEQFF